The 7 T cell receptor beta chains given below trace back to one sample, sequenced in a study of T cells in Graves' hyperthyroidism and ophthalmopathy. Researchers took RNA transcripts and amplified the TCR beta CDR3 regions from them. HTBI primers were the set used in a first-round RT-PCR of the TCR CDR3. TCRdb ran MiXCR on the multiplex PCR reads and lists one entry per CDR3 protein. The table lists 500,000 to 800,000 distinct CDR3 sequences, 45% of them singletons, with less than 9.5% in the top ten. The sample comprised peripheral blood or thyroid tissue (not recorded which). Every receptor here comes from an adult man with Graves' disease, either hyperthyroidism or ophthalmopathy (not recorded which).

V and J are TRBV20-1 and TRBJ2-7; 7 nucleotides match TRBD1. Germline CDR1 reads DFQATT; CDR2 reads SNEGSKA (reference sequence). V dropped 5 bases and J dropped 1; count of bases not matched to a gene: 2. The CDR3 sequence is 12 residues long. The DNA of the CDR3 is TGCAGTGCTCTGACAGGGTCCTACGAGCAGTACTTC. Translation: CSALTGSYEQYF.

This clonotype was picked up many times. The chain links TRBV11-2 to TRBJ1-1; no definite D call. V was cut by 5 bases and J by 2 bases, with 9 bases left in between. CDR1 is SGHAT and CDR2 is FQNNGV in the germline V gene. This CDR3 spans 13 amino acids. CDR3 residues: CASSRPPNTEAFF. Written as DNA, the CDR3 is TGTGCCAGCAGCCGCCCCCCCAACACTGAAGCTTTCTTT.

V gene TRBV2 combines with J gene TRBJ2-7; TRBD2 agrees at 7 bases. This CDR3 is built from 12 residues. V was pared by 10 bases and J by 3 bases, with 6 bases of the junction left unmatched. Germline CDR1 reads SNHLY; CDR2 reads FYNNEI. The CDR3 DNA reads TGTGCCAACAAAGGGGACTACTACGAGCAGTACTTC. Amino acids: CANKGDYYEQYF.

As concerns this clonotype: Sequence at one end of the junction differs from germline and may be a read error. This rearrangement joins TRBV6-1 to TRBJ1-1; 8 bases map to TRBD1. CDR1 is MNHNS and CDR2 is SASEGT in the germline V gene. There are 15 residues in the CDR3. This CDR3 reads CASSELQGARTGAFF. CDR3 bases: TGTGCCAGCAGTGAGTTGCAGGGGGCAAGGACTGGAGCTTTCTTT.

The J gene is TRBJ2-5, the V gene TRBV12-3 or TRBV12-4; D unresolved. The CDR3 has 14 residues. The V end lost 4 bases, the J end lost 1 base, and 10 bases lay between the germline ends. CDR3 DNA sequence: TGTGCCAGCAGTTCCCGGACGGTCCAAGAGACCCAGTACTTC. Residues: CASSSRTVQETQYF.

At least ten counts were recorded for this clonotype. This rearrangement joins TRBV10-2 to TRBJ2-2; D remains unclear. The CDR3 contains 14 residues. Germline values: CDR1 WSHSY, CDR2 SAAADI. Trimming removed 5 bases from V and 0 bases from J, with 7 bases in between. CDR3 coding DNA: TGCGCCAGCAGTTCTAGTGCGAACACCGGGGAGCTGTTTTTT. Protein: CASSSSANTGELFF.

The CDR3, as DNA: TGTGCCAGCAGTTATGGGACAGGGGGCTCACCCCTCCACTTT. As protein: CASSYGTGGSPLHF. J is TRBJ1-6 and V is TRBV6-5; 12 nucleotides line up with TRBD1. The J segment lost 10 bases and the V segment lost 3 bases, leaving 1 base of the junction unmatched. The CDR3 spans 14 residues. The V gene's germline CDR1 is MNHEY and CDR2 SVGAGI.